Listed here are 28 T cell receptor beta chains from one sample, sequenced in a study of control samples from healthy donors and cancer patients. TCRdb's table, derived via immunoSEQ multiplex PCR, lists solely in-frame clones and lacks some. This table holds under 130,000 clones, 80% to 90% found once. Sequencing was performed on blood. The origin of the receptors is a woman between 45 and 60 years old in good health.

This chain connects TRBV11-3 to TRBJ2-7; the D is unclear. Trimming cost V 1 base and J 3 bases, with 10 bases left between them. CDR1 and CDR2 (germline): SGHNT, YENEEA. This CDR3 spans 14 amino acids. The CDR3 reads CASSLVPGNYEQYF. The CDR3 nucleotides are TGTGCCAGCAGCTTAGTTCCAGGTAACTACGAGCAGTACTTC. Supplemented by reference TRBV11-3 and TRBJ2-7, the full variable domain reads EAGVVQSPRYKIIEKKQPVAFWCNPISGHNTLYWYLQNLGQGPELLIRYENEEAVDDSQLPKDRFSAERLKGVDSTLKIQPAELGDSAVYLCASSLVPGNYEQYFGPGTRLTVT.

The CDR3 loop is CASWGGKLDTGELFF. The DNA for the CDR3 is TGTGCCAGCTGGGGAGGGAAGCTCGACACCGGGGAGCTGTTTTTT. The chain combines TRBV6-4 with TRBJ2-2; 7 bases align to TRBD2. With V trimmed by 8 bases and J by 3 bases, 9 bases remained unmatched. This CDR3 spans 15 amino acids. Germline lookup yields CDR1 MRHNA and CDR2 SNTAGT.

The chain uses TRBV4-3 and TRBJ2-2; TRBD2 agrees at 7 bases. Losses at the gene ends were 3 bases for V and 4 bases for J; bases not matched to a gene: 2. CDR1 and CDR2 (germline): LGHNA, YSLEER. The length of the CDR3 is 14 residues. The CDR3 sequence: CASSHGGSTGELFF. CDR3 sequence (DNA): TGCGCCAGCAGCCACGGGGGGAGCACCGGGGAGCTGTTTTTT.

The J gene is TRBJ1-5, the V gene TRBV4-1; TRBD1 agrees at 7 bases. This CDR3 spans 15 amino acids. Germline V gene data show CDR1 as MGHRA and CDR2 as YSYEKL. J gave up 4 bases and V 1 base, and 4 bases lay outside the gene matches. The CDR3 sequence is CASSQVGQANQPQHF. In DNA form, the CDR3 reads TGCGCCAGCAGCCAAGTCGGACAGGCAAATCAGCCCCAGCATTTT.

The table lists this clone with a few counts. A read error may produce the germline difference seen at one junction end. The J gene is TRBJ2-7, the V gene TRBV10-1, with D unresolved. Germline-derived CDR1 and CDR2 are WNHNN and SYGVQD (reference sequence). CDR3 size: 11 residues. CDR3 amino acids: CASSPSDEQYF. The DNA for the CDR3 is TGCGCCAGCAGCCCCTCCGACGAGCAGTACTTC.

The rearrangement uses TRBV11-2 and TRBJ2-2, with D possibly being TRBD2 (6 bases). Per the germline V gene, CDR1 is SGHAT and CDR2 is FQNNGV. The CDR3 consists of 18 residues. Trimming took 1 base from V and 4 from J, leaving 19 bases between them. The CDR3 reads CASSLAKPTGSSTGELFF. For the CDR3, the DNA is TGTGCCAGCAGCTTAGCAAAACCTACCGGGAGCAGCACCGGGGAGCTGTTTTTT.

The chain employs TRBV6-5 and TRBJ2-3; D unresolved. CDR3 length: 13 residues. Per the germline V gene, CDR1 is MNHEY and CDR2 is SVGAGI. V was clipped by 2 bases and J by 6 bases, with 9 bases between them. CDR3 coding DNA: TGTGCCAGCAGTTACGCAACCAGGGATACGCAGTATTTT. This sequence encodes CASSYATRDTQYF.

The rearrangement joins TRBV10-1 to TRBJ2-7, with 10 nucleotides matching TRBD2. The CDR3 loop spans 14 amino acids. V lost 6 bases, J lost 3 bases, and 5 bases stayed unmatched. The germline gives CDR1 WNHNN, CDR2 SYGVQD (reference sequence). CDR3 in DNA: TGCGCCAGCAGCCCACTAGCGGGGTGCTACGAGCAGTACTTC. This sequence encodes CASSPLAGCYEQYF.

The chain joins TRBV18 to TRBJ2-2; the D gene is possibly TRBD1 (6 bases). The CDR3 sequence is 17 residues long. CDR1 is KGHSH, CDR2 LQKENI, per germline. V was clipped by 2 bases and J by 1 base, with 14 bases between them. This chain's CDR3 is CASSPTGYRVNTGELFF. The DNA of the CDR3 is TGTGCCAGCTCACCAACCGGGTACAGGGTGAACACCGGGGAGCTGTTTTTT.

V usage is TRBV3-1 (or the pseudogene TRBV3-2) and J usage is TRBJ2-1; 12 nucleotides agree with TRBD2. CDR1 LGHDT and CDR2 YNNKEL come from the germline V gene (reference sequence). The CDR3 runs to 17 residues. J was trimmed by 7 bases and V by 2 bases; bases with no gene match: 9. CDR3 nucleotides: TGTGCCAGCAGCCAACGCGCACTAGCGGGAGGTTCAAATGAGCAGTTCTTC. Translated, it gives CASSQRALAGGSNEQFF.

V gene TRBV15 combines with J gene TRBJ2-1, with D perhaps matching TRBD1 (6 bases). The germline CDR1 and CDR2 sequences are LNHNV and YYDKDF (reference sequence). V was shortened by 5 bases and J by 7 bases, with 15 bases between the two germline ends. This CDR3 is built from 14 residues. CDR3 coding DNA: TGTGCCACCAGCTTGCAGGGGCGATGGAATGAGCAGTTCTTC. As protein: CATSLQGRWNEQFF.

The chain links TRBV6-5 to TRBJ2-3; D is unresolved. V lost 1 base and J 0 bases, leaving 8 bases between the germline ends. In germline, CDR1 is MNHEY, CDR2 SVGAGI. The CDR3 covers 15 residues. CDR3 coding DNA: TGTGCCAGCAGTTACTATGGAGAAAGCACAGATACGCAGTATTTT. Residues: CASSYYGESTDTQYF.

The chain carries TRBV9 and TRBJ2-1, with TRBD2 matching 8 bases. Germline V gene lookup returns CDR1 SGDLS and CDR2 YYNGEE. The V gene end was trimmed by 0 bases and the J gene end by 4 bases; junction bases not matched to a gene: 3. The CDR3 has 15 residues. The CDR3 sequence is CASSVDAGGYNEQFF. The CDR3 DNA is TGTGCCAGCAGCGTAGACGCGGGGGGTTACAATGAGCAGTTCTTC. Combining the CDR3 with reference TRBV9 and TRBJ2-1 gives the whole variable domain DSGVTQTPKHLITATGQRVTLRCSPRSGDLSVYWYQQSLDQGLQFLIQYYNGEERAKGNILERFSAQQFPDLHSELNLSSLELGDSALYFCASSVDAGGYNEQFFGPGTRLTVL.

The V gene is TRBV2, the J gene TRBJ1-2; possibly TRBD1 for D (6 bases). The germline V gene has CDR1 SNHLY and CDR2 FYNNEI. V gave up 2 bases and J gave up 0 bases, with 10 bases separating them. CDR3 size: 15 residues. Written as DNA, the CDR3 is TGTGCCAGCAGTGAACAACCAGGGGCTAACTATGGCTACACCTTC. Protein sequence: CASSEQPGANYGYTF.

The chain links TRBV4-2 to TRBJ1-1; maybe TRBD1 (6 bases). Germline CDR1 reads LGHNA; CDR2 reads YNFKEQ. The CDR3 runs 14 residues. The germline V and J ends were trimmed by 0 bases and 3 bases, with 8 bases remaining between them. The CDR3 here is CASSQEPGDTEAFF. The CDR3 nucleotides read TGTGCCAGCAGCCAAGAGCCAGGGGACACTGAAGCTTTCTTT.

The gene calls are TRBV20-1 and TRBJ2-3; D remains unclear. Germline V gene sequence: CDR1 DFQATT, CDR2 SNEGSKA (reference sequence). The V gene lost 3 bases and the J gene lost 4 bases, with 8 bases spanning the gap. The length of the CDR3 is 12 residues. The CDR3 DNA sequence: TGCAGTGCTAGTAGAGGCTCAGATACGCAGTATTTT. Encoded protein: CSASRGSDTQYF.

The chain is built from TRBV12-3 or TRBV12-4 and TRBJ1-1; no definite D call. This CDR3 has 13 amino acids. V lost 1 base and J 3 bases, leaving 6 bases between the germline ends. The CDR3: CASSLERDTEAFF. The CDR3 region has the DNA TGTGCCAGCAGTTTAGAGAGGGACACTGAAGCTTTCTTT.

The rearrangement links TRBV6-2 or TRBV6-3 to TRBJ2-5, with D maybe TRBD2 (6 bases). The CDR3 spans 16 residues. V lost 0 bases and J lost 5, with 16 bases in between. Germline CDR1 and CDR2: MNHEY and SVGEGT. The CDR3 is CASSYSRDSSLETQYF. The CDR3 coding sequence is TGTGCCAGCAGTTACTCCCGGGACTCCTCGTTGGAGACCCAGTACTTC.

V usage is TRBV2 and J usage is TRBJ1-1, with D possibly TRBD1 on 6 matching bases. CDR1 and CDR2 (germline): SNHLY, FYNNEI. The CDR3 is made up of 15 amino acids. V was shortened by 3 bases and J by 1 base, with 12 bases between the two germline ends. The CDR3 DNA reads as TGTGCCAGCAGTGATCCCTTGACAGGGAACACTGAAGCTTTCTTT. Its protein is CASSDPLTGNTEAFF.

The chain recombines TRBV11-2 with TRBJ2-2, with D maybe TRBD2 (5 bases). V was pared by 1 base and J by 0 bases, with 9 bases between. From germline, CDR1 is SGHAT and CDR2 FQNNGV. The CDR3 consists of 16 residues. In DNA form, the CDR3 reads TGTGCCAGCAGCTTAGTTTTAGCGTCGAACACCGGGGAGCTGTTTTTT. It is translated as CASSLVLASNTGELFF.

The genes are TRBV2 and TRBJ2-2; D is unresolved. Germline CDR1 reads SNHLY; CDR2 reads FYNNEI. Trimming removed 4 bases from V and 0 bases from J, with 6 bases in between. The CDR3 contains 14 residues. The DNA of the CDR3 is TGTGCCAGCAGTGGTAGCACGAACACCGGGGAGCTGTTTTTT. Residues: CASSGSTNTGELFF. The complete variable domain, with remaining parts taken from reference TRBV2 and TRBJ2-2, reads EPEVTQTPSHQVTQMGQEVILRCVPISNHLYFYWYRQILGQKVEFLVSFYNNEISEKSEIFDDQFSVERPDGSNFTLKIRSTKLEDSAMYFCASSGSTNTGELFFGEGSRLTVL.

This sequence joins TRBV7-3 and TRBJ1-1; D is uncertain. The CDR3 loop spans 14 amino acids. V shed 3 bases and J shed 1 base, with 9 bases lying between them. Germline V gives CDR1 SGHTA, CDR2 FQGTGA. For the CDR3, the DNA is TGTGCCAGCAGCTTCGACGGTACGAACACTGAAGCTTTCTTT. Amino acid sequence: CASSFDGTNTEAFF.

The V and J genes are TRBV30 and TRBJ1-2; D is unclear. Germline CDR1 and CDR2: GTSNPN and SVGIG (reference sequence). Trimming left V 3 bases short and J 5 bases short, with 19 bases between. The CDR3 contains 15 residues. CDR3 loop: CAWSALARPIYGYTF. CDR3 DNA sequence: TGTGCCTGGAGCGCACTTGCCAGGCCTATTTATGGCTACACCTTC.

The chain is built from TRBV19 and TRBJ1-4, with a possible D match to TRBD1 (5 bases). Between the trimmed V and J ends, which lost 4 bases and 15 bases, there was a span of 21 bases. In germline, CDR1 is LNHDA, CDR2 SQIVND (reference sequence). The CDR3 is 14 residues long. The CDR3 here is CASSTSSTRAEVFF. CDR3 nucleotides: TGTGCCAGTAGTACCTCTTCAACCAGGGCGGAGGTGTTTTTT. The full variable domain, completed using reference TRBV19 and TRBJ1-4, is DGGITQSPKYLFRKEGQNVTLSCEQNLNHDAMYWYRQDPGQGLRLIYYSQIVNDFQKGDIAEGYSVSREKKESFPLTVTSAQKNPTAFYLCASSTSSTRAEVFFGSGTQLSVL.

Concerning this clone: Other DNA variants within this sample encode the same CDR3. CDR3 sequence reads: CASSVVGGRGEAFF. CDR3 bases: TGTGCCAGCAGCGTAGTAGGAGGGAGAGGAGAAGCTTTCTTT. The chain couples TRBV9 to TRBJ1-1; D ambiguous. The V gene lost 0 bases and the J gene lost 8 bases, with 14 bases spanning the gap. Germline CDR1 SGDLS, CDR2 YYNGEE. This CDR3 has 14 amino acids.

On this clone: The junction and the germline gene differ at one end; a read error may be behind it. This chain connects TRBV7-9 to TRBJ1-2; D remains ambiguous. The CDR3 spans 14 residues. Germline V lookup: CDR1 SEHNR, CDR2 FQNEAQ (reference sequence). The chain's CDR3 is CAGSLEIGEFGYTF. The CDR3 coding sequence is TGTGCCGGCAGCTTAGAAATTGGGGAGTTTGGCTACACCTTC.

In its sample, this clone was seen a few times. The rearrangement uses TRBV4-2 and TRBJ1-5, with 7 bases identical to TRBD1. The CDR3 runs 15 residues. J lost 3 bases, V lost 1 base, and 3 bases had no gene match. Germline-derived CDR1 and CDR2 are LGHNA and YNFKEQ. The CDR3 DNA sequence: TGTGCCAGCAGCCAAGGACAGGGCGACAATCAGCCCCAGCATTTT. The encoded protein is CASSQGQGDNQPQHF.

This clone appeared once. This chain connects TRBV7-8 to TRBJ1-5; D is unresolved. The length of the CDR3 is 16 residues. Between the trimmed V and J ends, which lost 4 bases and 0 bases, there was a span of 13 bases. CDR1 and CDR2 (germline): SGHVS, FQNEAQ. The CDR3 nucleotides are TGTGCCAGCAGCTCCAGACACTCCTATAGCAATCAGCCCCAGCATTTT. It specifies CASSSRHSYSNQPQHF.